This TCR beta chain was found in a study of OX40 agonist ivuxolimab in advanced cancers. Background on the study: Past anti-PD-1, anti-PD-L1 or anti-CTLA-4 therapy was accepted, and approximately 40% had received some.

This table comes from immunoSEQ multiplex PCR, and its TCRdb copy is limited to in-frame clones, with some not included. The profile shows almost 65,000 clones, roughly four fifths of them singletons. The source was CD4+ or CD8+ T cells sorted from blood, collected in a trial of the OX40 agonist ivuxolimab. This TCR derives from an adult with an advanced solid tumor such as melanoma, head and neck, liver or kidney cancer.

The CDR3 sequence is CASSFGGGNGYTF. The CDR3 nucleotides are TGCGCCAGCAGCTTCGGTGGTGGTAATGGCTACACCTTC. V usage is TRBV5-1 and J usage is TRBJ1-2; D is unclear. Germline V gives CDR1 SGHRS, CDR2 YFSETQ. V lost 2 bases and J lost 6, with 11 bases in between. This CDR3 has 13 amino acids.